The clone carrying this T cell receptor beta chain was counted only a few times. Using immunoSEQ multiplex PCR, the repertoire was profiled, and TCRdb retains in-frame clones only, with some absent. The sample shows about 250,000 clones, about 90% of them seen only once. This specimen belongs to a study of blood T cell repertoires in COVID-19. Background on the study: Donors in the United States, Italy and Spain gave samples during acute or convalescent COVID-19.

The germline V gene has CDR1 SEHNR and CDR2 FQNEAQ (reference sequence). J lost 6 bases, V lost 1 base, and 4 bases had no gene match. CDR3 length equals 15 residues. The receptor comes from a woman between 18 and 29 years old who had recovered from COVID-19. Sequencing was performed on PBMCs or T cells enriched from blood (not recorded which). The chain recombines TRBV7-9 with TRBJ2-1, with 9 bases fitting TRBD2. This chain's CDR3 is CASSLGLAVSNEQFF. The CDR3, as DNA: TGTGCCAGCAGCTTAGGACTAGCGGTTTCCAATGAGCAGTTCTTC.